The 9 T cell receptor beta chains given below trace back to one sample, sequenced in a study of T-cell reconstitution after alpha-beta-depleted transplantation in children. The TCRbeta library incorporated unique molecular identifiers. A single record per CDR3 protein comes from TCRdb applying MiXCR to the PCR reads. Here the sample spans about 300,000 distinct CDR3 sequences, around a tenth being singletons. The sequencing used PBMCs, collected before TCRalphabeta/CD19-depleted stem cell transplant. The receptors originated from a boy under three years old with acute myeloid leukemia, due to receive a stem cell transplant.

This clonotype showed up many times. The chain has TRBV18 and TRBJ2-1, with D unclear. The CDR3 is 11 amino acids. V was cut by 6 bases and J by 7 bases, with 7 bases left in between. Germline V gene data show CDR1 as KGHSH and CDR2 as LQKENI. The CDR3: CASSYKNEQFF. CDR3 nucleotides: TGTGCCAGCTCGTACAAGAATGAGCAGTTCTTC.

This clonotype was observed a handful of times. The V gene is TRBV10-3, the J gene TRBJ2-3, with TRBD2 matching 10 bases. With 6 bases clipped from V and 1 base from J, the junction kept 1 base outside the gene matches. The CDR3 is made up of 14 amino acids. Per germline, CDR1 ENHRY and CDR2 SYGVKD. The CDR3 DNA reads as TGTGCCATCAGGGGGACTAGCGGCACAGATACGCAGTATTTT. Protein: CAIRGTSGTDTQYF.

As regards this clonotype: A single base separates this from a much larger clone, so it may be a read error. The gene calls are TRBV5-1 and TRBJ2-7, with D perhaps matching TRBD2 (6 bases). CDR3 size: 16 residues. The germline gives CDR1 SGHRS, CDR2 YFSETQ. The CDR3 spells CSSSSLLTGDPYEQYF. The CDR3 DNA sequence: TGCTCCAGCAGCTCCCTCCTAACGGGGGACCCCTACGAGCAGTACTTC.

This clonotype has at least ten counts. This chain connects TRBV20-1 to TRBJ1-2; D is unclear. There are 14 residues in the CDR3. The germline CDR1 and CDR2 sequences are DFQATT and SNEGSKA (reference sequence). Trimming stripped 0 bases from V and 2 bases from J, with 10 bases between. The CDR3 coding sequence is TGCAGTGCTAGAGATTATAAGGAGAACTATGGCTACACCTTC. Translating gives CSARDYKENYGYTF.

There are many counts of this clonotype. V usage is TRBV19 and J usage is TRBJ2-1, with 9 bases identical to TRBD2. Germline CDR1 LNHDA, CDR2 SQIVND (reference sequence). V was pared by 9 bases and J by 1 base, with 10 bases of the junction left unmatched. The length of the CDR3 is 16 residues. The chain's CDR3 is CASRDSSGISYNEQFF. In nucleotides, the CDR3 is TGTGCCAGCAGAGATTCTAGCGGGATTTCCTACAATGAGCAGTTCTTC.

This clonotype has a count of ten or more. The chain employs TRBV12-3 or TRBV12-4 and TRBJ2-1; D is perhaps TRBD1 (6 bases). This CDR3 comprises 15 residues. Trimming stripped 4 bases from V and 2 bases from J, with 12 bases between. In DNA form, the CDR3 reads TGTGCCAGCAGTTACGAACAGGGAGCCTACAATGAGCAGTTCTTC. Its translation is CASSYEQGAYNEQFF.

This clonotype was detected a few times. The chain combines TRBV4-2 with TRBJ1-2; possibly TRBD1 for D (5 bases). CDR3 length: 14 residues. Germline V gives CDR1 LGHNA, CDR2 YNFKEQ. V was pared by 2 bases and J by 8 bases, with 15 bases between. CDR3: CASSQPLGGLGYTF. CDR3 coding DNA: TGTGCCAGCAGCCAACCCTTGGGGGGTCTCGGCTACACCTTC.

The table lists this clonotype with many counts. The genes are TRBV10-3 and TRBJ2-7; 7 positions match TRBD2. This CDR3 region has 14 residues. Germline CDR1 reads ENHRY; CDR2 reads SYGVKD. Trimming cost V 3 bases and J 3 bases; bases outside gene matches: 5. The CDR3 DNA sequence: TGTGCCATCAGTGATCGGGGAGGGATCTACGAGCAGTACTTC. Protein product: CAISDRGGIYEQYF.

This clonotype appeared many times. In DNA form, the CDR3 reads TGCGCCAGCAGCGGTAACGGACAGAACTATGGCTACACCTTC. Translation: CASSGNGQNYGYTF. The chain has TRBV5-1 and TRBJ1-2; D perhaps matches TRBD1 (6 bases). The germline gives CDR1 SGHRS, CDR2 YFSETQ. Trimming removed 4 bases at V and 2 bases at J, with 12 bases between. The CDR3 sequence is 14 residues long.